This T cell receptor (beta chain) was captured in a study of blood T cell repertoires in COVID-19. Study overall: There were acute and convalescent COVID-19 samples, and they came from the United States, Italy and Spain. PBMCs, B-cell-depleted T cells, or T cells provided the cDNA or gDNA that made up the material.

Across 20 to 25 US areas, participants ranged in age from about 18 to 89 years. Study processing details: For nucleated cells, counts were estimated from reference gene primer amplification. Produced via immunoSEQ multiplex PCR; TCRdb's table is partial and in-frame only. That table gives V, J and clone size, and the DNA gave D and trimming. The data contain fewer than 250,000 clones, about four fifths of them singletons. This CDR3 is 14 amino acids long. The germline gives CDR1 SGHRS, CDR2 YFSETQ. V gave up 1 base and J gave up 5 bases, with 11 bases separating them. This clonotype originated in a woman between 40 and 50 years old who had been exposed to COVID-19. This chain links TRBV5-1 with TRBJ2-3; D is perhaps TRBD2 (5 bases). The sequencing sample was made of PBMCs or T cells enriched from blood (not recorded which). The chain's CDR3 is CASSLTGSRDTQYF. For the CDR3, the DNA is TGCGCCAGCAGCTTGACGGGGTCGAGAGATACGCAGTATTTT.